Shown below are 21 T cell receptor beta chains from a single sample sequenced in a study of tissue T cells after allogeneic stem cell transplantation. Time point in this sample: mouse harvest day 14 after allogeneic transplant. Each mouse received 10^7 T-cell-depleted marrow cells plus 10^6 splenic CD5+ T cells by tail vein. The assay was immunoSEQ multiplex PCR, and TCRdb's table has in-frame clones only and misses some. The data show fewer than 9,000 clones, with about 37% seen just once and more than 2.5% held by the top ten. Source material: skin. The receptors were sampled from a female BALB/c mouse given C57BL/6 T cells with graft-versus-host disease after an allogeneic hematopoietic cell transplant.

This clone has more than one count but fewer than ten. The listed genes are named as in mouse. The CDR3 extends 1 residue past the end of the read, so its final part is completed from the germline J gene. J is TRBJ2-3 and V is TRBV23. CDR3 length: 15 amino acids. The germline CDR1 and CDR2 sequences are KGHTA and FQNQQP. Partial CDR3 DNA: TGCTCCAGCAGTCAAGAACGCCGGGGTGCAGAAACGCTGTAT. It specifies CSSSQERRGAETLY. Given in full, the CDR3 is CSSSQERRGAETLYF. The variable domain in full, completed from reference TRBV23 and TRBJ2-3, reads DAAVTQKPRYLIKMKGQEAEMKCIPEKGHTAVFWYQQKQSKELKFLIYFQNQQPLDQIDMVKERFSAVCPSSSLCSLGIRTCEAEDSALYLCSSSQERRGAETLYFGSGTRLTVL.

The table lists this clone with a few counts. These gene names are mouse names. Coverage ceases 1 residue before the CDR3 finishes, and the germline J gene fills in the end. J is TRBJ1-2 and V is TRBV3; maybe TRBD1 (6 bases). The CDR3 consists of 14 residues. Trimming pared 6 bases from V and 0 bases from J, leaving 11 bases between. From germline, CDR1 is SNHLY and CDR2 FYNGKV (reference sequence). The CDR3 protein is CASSTGTPNSDYTF. The sequenced CDR3 bases are TGTGCCAGCAGTACCGGGACACCAAACTCCGACTACACC.

Comment on this clone: Gene and germline names: mouse. The missing CDR3 end, 1 residue past where the read stops, is filled in from the germline J gene. This chain joins TRBV20 and TRBJ1-2; D is possibly TRBD1 (5 bases). Germline values: CDR1 GFQATS, CDR2 STVNSAI. V gave up 0 bases and J gave up 1 base, with 9 bases separating them. The CDR3 has 14 residues. This CDR3 reads CGAREGGGNSDYTF. The sequenced part of the CDR3 DNA is TGTGGTGCTAGGGAGGGGGGGGGAAACTCCGACTACACC.

Only a few counts were recorded for this clone. Germline and genes here are mouse. The CDR3 here is CASSFRGEQYF. CDR3 bases read: TGTGCCAGCAGCTTCAGGGGGGAACAGTAC. The chain employs TRBV3 and TRBJ2-7, with TRBD1 matching over 7 bases. The read terminates 1 residue ahead of where the CDR3 ends, so the germline J gene completes it. The J segment lost 7 bases and the V segment lost 3 bases, leaving 0 bases of the junction unmatched. Germline values: CDR1 SNHLY, CDR2 FYNGKV (reference sequence). There are 11 residues in the CDR3. Combining the CDR3 with reference TRBV3 and TRBJ2-7 gives the whole variable domain GPKVLQIPSHQIIDMGQMVTLNCDPVSNHLYFYWYKQILGQQMEFLVNFYNGKVMEKSKLFKDQFSVERPDGSYFTLKIQPTALEDSAVYFCASSFRGEQYFGPGTRLTVL.

Details on this clone: The listed genes are named as in mouse. Read sequence stops 1 residue before the CDR3 end, and the germline J gene provides the missing end. The gene calls are TRBV3 and TRBJ1-1; TRBD1 agrees at 10 bases. Germline CDR1 is SNHLY and CDR2 is FYNGKV (reference sequence). The CDR3 runs to 14 residues. V lost 3 bases, J lost 6 bases, and 4 bases stayed unmatched. The chain's CDR3 is CASSFRDRGAEVFF. CDR3 bases read: TGTGCCAGCAGCTTCCGGGACAGGGGAGCAGAAGTCTTC.

As regards this clone: A much larger clone differs from this one at a single base, so this may be a read error. The germline and genes are mouse ones. The chain's CDR3 is CASSPGTTNTGQLYF. CDR3 DNA, as far as it was read: TGTGCCAGCAGTCCCGGGACAACAAACACCGGGCAGCTCTAC. The rearrangement uses TRBV3 and TRBJ2-2; possibly TRBD1 for D (6 bases). The read is 1 residue too short to cover the CDR3 end, so that end is filled in from the germline J gene. Trimming removed 6 bases from V and 0 bases from J, with 11 bases in between. This CDR3 has 15 residues. In germline, CDR1 is SNHLY, CDR2 FYNGKV (reference sequence).

This clone is medium-sized within its sample. Germline and genes: mouse. From the germline J gene comes the end of the CDR3, since the read stops 1 residue before it. J is TRBJ2-7 and V is TRBV5; 11 bases line up with TRBD1. Germline V gene sequence: CDR1 LGHNA, CDR2 YNLKQL (reference sequence). The V segment lost 4 bases and the J segment 5 bases; nucleotides outside the gene matches: 7. CDR3 length equals 15 residues. CDR3: CASSPRAGQGDEQYF. The CDR3 bases that were read are TGTGCCAGCAGCCCAAGAGCGGGACAGGGGGATGAACAGTAC.

A word on this clone: Gene names are mouse gene names. Incomplete CDR3 DNA: TGTGCCAGCAGCTTAGTTTCCAGGGTTGCAGAAACGCTGTAT. Its translation is CASSLVSRVAETLY. The entire CDR3 protein reads CASSLVSRVAETLYF. J is TRBJ2-3 and V is TRBV3; D may be TRBD1 (5 bases). The CDR3 extends 1 residue past the end of the read, so its final part is completed from the germline J gene. V lost 1 base, J lost 2 bases, and 10 bases lay in between. CDR1 is SNHLY, CDR2 FYNGKV, per germline (reference sequence). The CDR3 has 15 residues.

A remark on this clone: The genes and germline here are from mouse. The read terminates 1 residue before the CDR3 end, so the remaining end is supplied by the germline J gene. The J gene is TRBJ1-2, the V gene TRBV17; tentative D call: TRBD1 (5 bases). V lost 4 bases and J 0 bases, leaving 6 bases between the germline ends. The germline CDR1 and CDR2 sequences are MNHDT and YYDKIL. CDR3 length: 13 residues. The CDR3 here is CASSMTANSDYTF. The covered CDR3 bases are TGTGCTAGCAGTATGACAGCAAACTCCGACTACACC.

Details on this clone: The genes are named according to mouse. The sequenced fragment ends 1 residue before the CDR3 boundary, so the rest is inferred from the germline J gene. The V and J genes are TRBV23 and TRBJ1-2; the table's D call TRBD1 went unverified against the DNA. CDR3 length: 14 residues. Germline CDR1 reads KGHTA; CDR2 reads FQNQQP. CDR3 residues: CSSSQSSANSDYTF. The part of the CDR3 DNA that was read is TGCTCCAGCAGTCAGAGCAGTGCAAACTCCGACTACACC. The whole variable domain, filled in from reference TRBV23 and TRBJ1-2, reads DAAVTQKPRYLIKMKGQEAEMKCIPEKGHTAVFWYQQKQSKELKFLIYFQNQQPLDQIDMVKERFSAVCPSSSLCSLGIRTCEAEDSALYLCSSSQSSANSDYTFGSGTRLLVI.

With regard to this clone: Germline and genes here are mouse. The sequence runs out 1 residue before the end of the CDR3; the remainder is reconstructed from the germline J gene. The chain combines TRBV26 with TRBJ2-1; 10 bases are shared with TRBD1. The CDR3 totals 14 residues. Unmatched junction bases numbered 2, after V lost 6 bases and J lost 3 bases. CDR1 and CDR2 from the germline V gene are KGHPV and FQNQEV (reference sequence). Incomplete CDR3 DNA: TGTGCCAGCAGCAGACAGGGGGCCTATGCTGAGCAGTTC. It is translated as CASSRQGAYAEQF. The complete CDR3 protein is CASSRQGAYAEQFF.

This clone was observed a single time. Gene names are the mouse ones. Read data end 1 residue before the CDR3 end; the end is taken from the germline J gene. The chain has TRBV14 and TRBJ1-1; 8 positions match TRBD1. With 5 bases clipped from V and 0 bases from J, the junction kept 3 bases outside the gene matches. The CDR3 is 14 amino acids. The V gene's germline CDR1 is SGHDT and CDR2 FRDEAV. The CDR3 loop is CASRLTGANTEVFF. The sequenced part of the CDR3 DNA is TGTGCCAGCAGATTGACAGGGGCAAACACAGAAGTCTTC.

This clone was seen more than once but under ten times. Gene labels here are mouse ones. The read comes to an end 1 residue before the CDR3 does, leaving the germline J gene to fill in the end. This chain uses TRBV3 with TRBJ2-3; D is ambiguous. Per germline, CDR1 SNHLY and CDR2 FYNGKV (reference sequence). Trimming took off 1 base at V and 1 base at J, with 12 bases between the two ends. The CDR3 has 16 residues. Partial CDR3 DNA: TGTGCCAGCAGCTTAGAAGGTCGGGGAGGTGCAGAAACGCTGTAT. As protein: CASSLEGRGGAETLY. From start to end, the CDR3 is CASSLEGRGGAETLYF.

Within the sample, this clone is medium-sized. These gene names are mouse names. The missing CDR3 end, 1 residue past where the read stops, is filled in from the germline J gene. The rearrangement joins TRBV26 to TRBJ2-5, with D unclear. The CDR3 length is 11 residues. Germline V CDR1 and CDR2: KGHPV, FQNQEV (reference sequence). Trimming removed 6 bases from V and 6 bases from J, with 7 bases in between. CDR3 residues: CASSPRDTQYF. CDR3 bases read: TGTGCCAGCAGCCCCAGGGACACCCAGTAC.

This clone showed up just a few times. Gene names are the mouse ones. Read sequence stops 1 residue before the CDR3 end, and the germline J gene provides the missing end. The V gene is TRBV24, the J gene TRBJ2-3; 8 positions match TRBD2. Germline V gives CDR1 KGHTA, CDR2 FRNEEI. J lost 3 bases, V lost 0 bases, and 5 bases had no gene match. This CDR3 spans 16 amino acids. The CDR3 bases that were read are TGTGCCAGCAGTCTGTATGGGGGGGGCGCGGCAGAAACGCTGTAT. This gives the protein CASSLYGGGAAETLY. Given in full, the CDR3 is CASSLYGGGAAETLYF.

With respect to this clone: Germline and genes: mouse. The sequenced fragment ends 1 residue before the CDR3 boundary, so the rest is inferred from the germline J gene. V gene TRBV5 combines with J gene TRBJ2-1, with D maybe TRBD1 (6 bases). Germline V gives CDR1 LGHNA, CDR2 YNLKQL (reference sequence). Trimming took 0 bases from V and 5 from J, leaving 8 bases between them. This CDR3 is built from 14 residues. CDR3 region: CASSQEYRDAEQFF. The sequenced part of the CDR3 DNA is TGTGCCAGCAGCCAAGAATACAGGGATGCTGAGCAGTTC.

Points on this clone: Gene names refer to mouse genes. The read ends 1 residue shy of where the CDR3 ends; the end is completed using the germline J gene. V is TRBV15 and J is TRBJ1-3; perhaps TRBD1 as D (5 bases). The CDR3 contains 15 residues. Germline V gene data show CDR1 as SGHND and CDR2 as FRSKSL. V gave up 1 base and J gave up 0 bases, with 7 bases separating them. The part of the CDR3 DNA that was read is TGTGCCAGCAGTTTAGTGGGGACTTCTGGAAATACGCTCTAT. It yields the protein CASSLVGTSGNTLY. The CDR3 as a whole reads CASSLVGTSGNTLYF.

Comments on this clone: All gene names here are mouse names. The sequence runs out 1 residue before the end of the CDR3; the remainder is reconstructed from the germline J gene. The gene calls are TRBV15 and TRBJ2-7; no clear D. In germline, CDR1 is SGHND, CDR2 FRSKSL. The CDR3 is made up of 13 amino acids. V was trimmed by 0 bases and J by 2 bases, leaving 5 bases between them. This CDR3 reads CASSLAGTYEQYF. The sequenced CDR3 bases are TGTGCCAGCAGTTTAGCTGGGACCTATGAACAGTAC.

Points on this clone: Gene names denote mouse genes. The read stops 1 residue short of the end of the CDR3; the missing end is completed from the germline J gene. The rearrangement joins TRBV16 to TRBJ2-2; 8 bases agree with TRBD2. V dropped 1 base and J dropped 3; count of bases not matched to a gene: 4. The CDR3 covers 16 residues. From germline, CDR1 is SGHSA and CDR2 FRNQAP. The covered CDR3 bases are TGTGCAAGCAGCTTAGGGGGGGGCGCGGACACCGGGCAGCTCTAC. This translates into CASSLGGGADTGQLY. The whole CDR3 is CASSLGGGADTGQLYF.

In regard to this clone: Gene names refer to mouse genes. The CDR3 end lies 1 residue beyond the end of the read and is filled in from the germline J gene. This chain joins TRBV4 and TRBJ2-3; D remains ambiguous. Germline loops: CDR1 LGHDT, CDR2 YNNKQL (reference sequence). The V end lost 5 bases, the J end lost 0 bases, and 9 bases lay between the germline ends. The CDR3 length is 14 residues. CDR3 sequence: CASSPTASAETLYF. The CDR3 DNA, read in part, is TGTGCCAGCAGCCCGACGGCTAGTGCAGAAACGCTGTAT.

Regarding this clone: Gene names refer to mouse genes. The read terminates 1 residue before the CDR3 end, so the remaining end is supplied by the germline J gene. The chain combines TRBV3 with TRBJ1-6, with D perhaps TRBD1 (5 bases). TRBJ1-6 is identified as an open reading frame with a role that is uncertain. Germline CDR1 SNHLY, CDR2 FYNGKV (reference sequence). V was cut by 1 base and J by 6 bases, with 7 bases left in between. This CDR3 spans 14 amino acids. The CDR3 protein is CASSLDRFNSPLYF. CDR3 DNA (partial): TGTGCCAGCAGCTTAGACAGGTTTAATTCGCCCCTCTAC.